This paragraph covers one TCR beta chain sequence. The antigen remains undetermined. This sample was taken from a study of OX40 agonist ivuxolimab in advanced cancers. Study-level information: The drug used for patients, ivuxolimab, was an agonistic anti-OX40 (CD134) antibody.

The table came from immunoSEQ multiplex PCR; TCRdb's copy has only in-frame clones and leaves some out. The data show 77,000 or so clones, roughly 78% seen once. The CDR3 extends over 15 amino acids. Deletions cut 2 bases from V and 0 bases from J, with 9 bases between. CDR1 SGHDT and CDR2 YYEEEE come from the germline V gene. No patient had autoimmune disease or received systemic immunosuppression. Baseline, cycle 4 day 1, and cycle 7 day 1 were the blood sampling points. General study points: Both CD4+ and CD8+ T cell populations in blood had undergone clonal expansion by week 6 at 0.1 to 3.0 mg/kg.

The V gene is TRBV5-6, the J gene TRBJ1-3; D possibly corresponds to TRBD1 (6 bases). Specimen: CD4+ or CD8+ T cells sorted from blood, collected in a trial of the OX40 agonist ivuxolimab. This sequence was found in an adult with an advanced solid tumor such as melanoma, head and neck, liver or kidney cancer. The CDR3: CASSFRGPSGNTIYF. CDR3 nucleotides: TGTGCCAGCAGCTTTCGGGGGCCCTCTGGAAACACCATATATTTT.